This TCR beta chain was obtained from a study of T cells in localized non-small cell lung cancer. As regards this clone: What it recognizes is unknown.

The CDR3 is 18 residues long. V lost 4 bases to trimming and J lost 6 bases; unmatched junction nucleotides: 10. The germline gives CDR1 SGHTS, CDR2 YDEGEE. Assay: immunoSEQ multiplex PCR; the TCRdb copy retains only in-frame clones and omits some. The sample consists of tens of thousands of clones, 80% of them appearing once. Study-wide points: Adjacent lung exhibited a median of 57 among the 100 most abundant tumor clones. One tumor region alone was sequenced, and heterogeneity therefore remains possible. Longer overall survival was associated with a higher density of T cells in the blood. T cell clonality was highest in uninvolved adjacent lung, above tumor.

Sequencing was performed on peripheral blood, taken before any cancer treatment. V usage is TRBV5-8 and J usage is TRBJ2-1, with 16 bases fitting TRBD2. This clonotype was obtained from a female donor older than 55 with stage I lung adenocarcinoma. This chain's CDR3 is CASSRTGTSGGAANEQFF. DNA of the CDR3: TGTGCCAGCAGCCGCACAGGGACTAGCGGGGGGGCCGCCAATGAGCAGTTCTTC.